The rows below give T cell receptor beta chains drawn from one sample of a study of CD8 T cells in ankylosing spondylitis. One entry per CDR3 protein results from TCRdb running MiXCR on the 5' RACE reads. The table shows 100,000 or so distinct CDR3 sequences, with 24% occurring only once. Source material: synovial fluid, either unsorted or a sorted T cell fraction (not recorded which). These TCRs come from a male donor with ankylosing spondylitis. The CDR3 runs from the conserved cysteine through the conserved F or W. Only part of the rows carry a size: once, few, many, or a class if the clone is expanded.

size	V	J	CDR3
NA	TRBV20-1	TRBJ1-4	CSARDPQGAREKLFF
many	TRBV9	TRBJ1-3	CASSPWVTGNTIYF
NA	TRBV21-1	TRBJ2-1	CASSKRSRLEQFF
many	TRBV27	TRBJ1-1	CASSSPTVNTEAFF
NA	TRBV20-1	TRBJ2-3	CSASRTGPTDTQYF
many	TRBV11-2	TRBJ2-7	CASSFWDTSSYEQYF
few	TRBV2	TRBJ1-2	CASSARTGIYGYTF
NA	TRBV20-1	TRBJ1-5	CSARNRASNQPQHF
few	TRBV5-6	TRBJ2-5	CASSHQTGVSETQYF
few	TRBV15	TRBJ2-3	CATSSPWVAGGFFTDTQYF
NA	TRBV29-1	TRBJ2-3	CSVIFVPIDTQYF
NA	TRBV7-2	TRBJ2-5	CASSLGAQGGETQYF
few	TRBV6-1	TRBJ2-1	CASKSRPYNEQFF
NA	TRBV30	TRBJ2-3	CAGTSGRNTQYF
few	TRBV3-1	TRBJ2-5	CASSQDSFGTQYF
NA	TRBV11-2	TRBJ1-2	CASSLDSTGAIGYGYTF
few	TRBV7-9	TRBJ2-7	CASSLGEGYEQYF
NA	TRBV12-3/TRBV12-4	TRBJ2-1	CASGGTSGFYNEQFF
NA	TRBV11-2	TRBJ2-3	CASSVMASTDTQYF
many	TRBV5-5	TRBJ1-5	CASSGMDSNQPQHF